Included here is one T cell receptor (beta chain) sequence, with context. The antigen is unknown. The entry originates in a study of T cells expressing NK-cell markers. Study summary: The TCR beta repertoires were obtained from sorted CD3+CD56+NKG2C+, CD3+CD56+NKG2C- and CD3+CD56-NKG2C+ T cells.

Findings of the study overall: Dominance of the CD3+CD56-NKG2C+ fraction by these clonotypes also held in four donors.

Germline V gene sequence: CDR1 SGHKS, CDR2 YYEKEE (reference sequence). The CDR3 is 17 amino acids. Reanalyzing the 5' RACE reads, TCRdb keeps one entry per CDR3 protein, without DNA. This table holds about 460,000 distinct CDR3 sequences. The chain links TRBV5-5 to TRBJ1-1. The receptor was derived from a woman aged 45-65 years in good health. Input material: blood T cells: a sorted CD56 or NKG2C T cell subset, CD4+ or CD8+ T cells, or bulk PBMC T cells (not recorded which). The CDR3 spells CASSPEGRGSRNTEAFF.